This entry lists 2 T cell receptor beta chains sequenced from one sample in a study of T-cell memory formation after mild COVID-19. TCRdb itself ran the 5' RACE reads through MiXCR, one entry per CDR3 protein. The sample records roughly 300,000 distinct CDR3 sequences, around 15% being singletons. The sample consisted of PBMCs or a T cell subset sorted from them (not recorded which). These receptors were obtained from a young man who had mild COVID-19 (a few samples of this study predate the infection). Cell type and time point are not known.

This clonotype came up a few times. This chain links TRBV10-1 with TRBJ2-7, with TRBD1 matching 8 bases. The V and J ends lost 1 base and 4 bases, in that order; junction bases with no gene match: 0. CDR3 length equals 13 residues. The germline CDR1 and CDR2 sequences are WNHNN and SYGVQD (reference sequence). DNA of the CDR3: TGCGCCAGCAGTGAGTACAGGGGGTACGAGCAGTACTTC. Its protein product is CASSEYRGYEQYF.

This clonotype showed up just a few times. V and J are TRBV7-3 and TRBJ1-1, with 8 bases that match TRBD1. The CDR3 runs to 15 residues. J lost 2 bases, V lost 3 bases, and 5 bases had no gene match. Germline CDR1 and CDR2: SGHTA and FQGTGA. The CDR3 DNA follows: TGTGCCAGCAGCTTGGCAGGGGGCCGAAACACTGAAGCTTTCTTT. Amino acids: CASSLAGGRNTEAFF.